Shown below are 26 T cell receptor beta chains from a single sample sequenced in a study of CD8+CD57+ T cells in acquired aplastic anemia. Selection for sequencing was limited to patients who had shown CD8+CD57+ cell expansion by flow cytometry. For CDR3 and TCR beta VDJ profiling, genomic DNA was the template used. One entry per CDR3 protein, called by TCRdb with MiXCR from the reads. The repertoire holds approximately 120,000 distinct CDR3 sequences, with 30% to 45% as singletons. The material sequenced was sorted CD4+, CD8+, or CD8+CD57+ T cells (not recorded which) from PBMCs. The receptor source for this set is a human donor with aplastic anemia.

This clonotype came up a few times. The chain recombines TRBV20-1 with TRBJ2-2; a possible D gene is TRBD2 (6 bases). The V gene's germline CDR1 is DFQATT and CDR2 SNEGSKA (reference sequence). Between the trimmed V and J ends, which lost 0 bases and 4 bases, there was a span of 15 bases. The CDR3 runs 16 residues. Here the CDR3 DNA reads TGCAGTGCTAGAGATCTTGGGGGGAGGAGCACCGGGGAGCTGTTTTTT. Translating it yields CSARDLGGRSTGELFF.

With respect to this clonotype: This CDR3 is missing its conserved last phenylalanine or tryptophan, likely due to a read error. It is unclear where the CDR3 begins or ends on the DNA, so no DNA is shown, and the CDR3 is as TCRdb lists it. CDR3 protein: CAAIRITSGAEI. The chain is built from TRBV24-1 and TRBJ2-2; the D segment call TRBD2 is taken from the table without a DNA check. CDR1 KGHDR and CDR2 SFDVKD come from the germline V gene. The CDR3 is 12 amino acids long, termini counted.

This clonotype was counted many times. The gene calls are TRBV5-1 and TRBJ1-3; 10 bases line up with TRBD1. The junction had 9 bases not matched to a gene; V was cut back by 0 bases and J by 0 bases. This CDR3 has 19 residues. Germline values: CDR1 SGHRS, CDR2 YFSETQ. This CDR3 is CASSLGTGGSLSSGNTIYF. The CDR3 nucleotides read TGCGCCAGCAGCTTGGGGACAGGGGGTTCTCTGAGCTCTGGAAACACCATATATTTT. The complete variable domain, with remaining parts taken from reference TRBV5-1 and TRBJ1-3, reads KAGVTQTPRYLIKTRGQQVTLSCSPISGHRSVSWYQQTPGQGLQFLFEYFSETQRNKGNFPGRFSGRQFSNSRSEMNVSTLELGDSALYLCASSLGTGGSLSSGNTIYFGEGSWLTVV.

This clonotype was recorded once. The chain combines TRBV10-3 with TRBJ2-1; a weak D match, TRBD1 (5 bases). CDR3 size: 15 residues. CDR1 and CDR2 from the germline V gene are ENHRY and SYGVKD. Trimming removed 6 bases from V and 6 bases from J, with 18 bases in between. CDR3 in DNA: TGTGCCATCAGGACAGACCCGATTAGGGGCAATGAGCAGTTCTTC. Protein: CAIRTDPIRGNEQFF.

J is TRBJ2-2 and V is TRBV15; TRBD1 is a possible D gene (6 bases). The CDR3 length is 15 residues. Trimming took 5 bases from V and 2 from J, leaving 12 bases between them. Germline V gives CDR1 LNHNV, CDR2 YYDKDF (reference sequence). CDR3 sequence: CATSSARGNTGELFF. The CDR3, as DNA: TGTGCCACCAGCTCAGCCAGGGGAAACACCGGGGAGCTGTTTTTT.

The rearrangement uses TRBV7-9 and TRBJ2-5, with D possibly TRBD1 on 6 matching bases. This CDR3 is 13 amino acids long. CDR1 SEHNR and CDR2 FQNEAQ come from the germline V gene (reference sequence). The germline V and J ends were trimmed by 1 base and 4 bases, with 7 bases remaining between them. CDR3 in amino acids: CASSLVGAETQYF. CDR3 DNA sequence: TGTGCCAGCAGCTTAGTGGGGGCAGAGACCCAGTACTTC. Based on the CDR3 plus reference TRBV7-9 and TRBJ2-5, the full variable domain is DTGVSQNPRHKITKRGQNVTFRCDPISEHNRLYWYRQTLGQGPEFLTYFQNEAQLEKSRLLSDRFSAERPKGSFSTLEIQRTEQGDSAMYLCASSLVGAETQYFGPGTRLLVL.

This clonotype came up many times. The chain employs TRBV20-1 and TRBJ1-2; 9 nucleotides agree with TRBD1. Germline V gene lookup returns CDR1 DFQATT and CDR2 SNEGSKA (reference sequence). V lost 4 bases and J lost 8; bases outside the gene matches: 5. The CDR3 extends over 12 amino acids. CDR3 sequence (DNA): TGCAGTGCTATTGACAGGGGGGGAGGCTACACCTTC. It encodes CSAIDRGGGYTF.

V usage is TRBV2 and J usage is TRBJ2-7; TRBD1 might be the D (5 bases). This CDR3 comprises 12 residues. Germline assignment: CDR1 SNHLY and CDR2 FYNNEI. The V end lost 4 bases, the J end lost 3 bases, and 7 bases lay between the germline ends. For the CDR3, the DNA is TGTGCCAGCAGTGGGACAAGCTACGAGCAGTACGTC. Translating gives CASSGTSYEQYV.

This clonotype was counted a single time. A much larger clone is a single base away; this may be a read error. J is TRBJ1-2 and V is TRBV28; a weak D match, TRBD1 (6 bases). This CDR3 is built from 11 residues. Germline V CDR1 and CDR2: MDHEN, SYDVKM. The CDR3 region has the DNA TGTGCCAGCTCAGGGGTGGGTGGCTACGCCTTC. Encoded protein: CASSGVGGYAF.

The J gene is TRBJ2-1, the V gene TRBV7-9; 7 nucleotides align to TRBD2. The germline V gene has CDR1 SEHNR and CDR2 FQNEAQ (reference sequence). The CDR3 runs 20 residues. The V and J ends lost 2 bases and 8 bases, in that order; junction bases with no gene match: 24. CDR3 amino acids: CASSLLPGSGATLPIYEQFF. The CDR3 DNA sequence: TGTGCCAGCAGCTTACTTCCCGGCAGCGGGGCTACCCTACCCATCTATGAGCAGTTCTTC.

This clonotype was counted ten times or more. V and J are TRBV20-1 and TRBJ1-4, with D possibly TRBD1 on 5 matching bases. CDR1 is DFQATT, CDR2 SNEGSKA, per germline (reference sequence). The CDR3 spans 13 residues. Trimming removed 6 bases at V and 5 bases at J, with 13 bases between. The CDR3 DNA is TGCAGTGCCACCGGGACGGAGAATGAAAAACTGTTTTTT. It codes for CSATGTENEKLFF.

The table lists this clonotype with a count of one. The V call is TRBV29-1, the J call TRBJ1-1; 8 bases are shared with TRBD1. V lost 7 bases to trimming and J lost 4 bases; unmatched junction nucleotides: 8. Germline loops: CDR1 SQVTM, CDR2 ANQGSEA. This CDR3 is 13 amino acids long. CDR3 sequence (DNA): TGCAGCGCAACAACAGGGGGTCCCACTGAAGCTTTCTTT. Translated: CSATTGGPTEAFF.

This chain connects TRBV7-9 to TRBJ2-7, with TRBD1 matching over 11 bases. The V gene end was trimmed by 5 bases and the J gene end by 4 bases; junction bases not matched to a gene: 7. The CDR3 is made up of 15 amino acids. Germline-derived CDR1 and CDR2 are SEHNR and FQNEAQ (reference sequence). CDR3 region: CASSIGQGAWYEQYF. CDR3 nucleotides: TGTGCCAGCAGCATCGGACAGGGGGCTTGGTACGAGCAGTACTTC.

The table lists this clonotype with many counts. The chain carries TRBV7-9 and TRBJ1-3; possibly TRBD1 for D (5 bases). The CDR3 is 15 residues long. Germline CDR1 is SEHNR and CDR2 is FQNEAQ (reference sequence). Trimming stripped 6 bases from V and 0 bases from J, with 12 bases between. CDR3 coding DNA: TGTGCCAGCAGTTACAACGGGGGCTCTGGAAACACCATATATTTT. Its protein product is CASSYNGGSGNTIYF.

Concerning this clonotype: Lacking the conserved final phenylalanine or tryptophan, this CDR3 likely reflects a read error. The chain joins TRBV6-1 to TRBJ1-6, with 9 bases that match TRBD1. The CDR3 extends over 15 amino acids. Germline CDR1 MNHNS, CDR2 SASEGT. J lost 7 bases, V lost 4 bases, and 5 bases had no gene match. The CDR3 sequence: CASSVGQGGNSPLHL. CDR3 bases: TGTGCCAGCAGTGTGGGACAGGGCGGCAATTCACCCCTCCACCTT.

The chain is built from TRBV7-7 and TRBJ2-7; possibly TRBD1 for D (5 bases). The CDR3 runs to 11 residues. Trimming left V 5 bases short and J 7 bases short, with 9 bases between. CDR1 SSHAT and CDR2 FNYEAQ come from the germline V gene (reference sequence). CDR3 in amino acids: CASSRPGEQYV. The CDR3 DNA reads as TGTGCCAGCAGCCGCCCAGGGGAGCAGTACGTC.

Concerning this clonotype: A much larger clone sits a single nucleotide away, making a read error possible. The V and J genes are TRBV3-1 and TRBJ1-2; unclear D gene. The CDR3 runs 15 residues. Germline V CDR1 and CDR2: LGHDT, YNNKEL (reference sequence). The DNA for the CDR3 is TGTGCCTGCAGCCGAGATTCATTAGCTAACTATGGCTACACCTTC. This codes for CACSRDSLANYGYTF.

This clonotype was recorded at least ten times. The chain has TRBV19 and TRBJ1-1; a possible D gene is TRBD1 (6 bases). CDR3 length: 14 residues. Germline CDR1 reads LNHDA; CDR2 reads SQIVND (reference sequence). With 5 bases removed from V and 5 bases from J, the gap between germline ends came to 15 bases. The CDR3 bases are TGTGCCAGTAGTTTGGGGGCTCTTAGAACTGAAGCTTTCTTT. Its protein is CASSLGALRTEAFF.

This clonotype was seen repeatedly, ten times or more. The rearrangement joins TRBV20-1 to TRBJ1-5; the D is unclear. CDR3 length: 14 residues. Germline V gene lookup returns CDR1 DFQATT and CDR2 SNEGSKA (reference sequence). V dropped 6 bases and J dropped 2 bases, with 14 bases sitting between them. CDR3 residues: CSARAGIGNQPQHF. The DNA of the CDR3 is TGCAGTGCCCGAGCGGGAATTGGCAATCAGCCCCAGCATTTT.

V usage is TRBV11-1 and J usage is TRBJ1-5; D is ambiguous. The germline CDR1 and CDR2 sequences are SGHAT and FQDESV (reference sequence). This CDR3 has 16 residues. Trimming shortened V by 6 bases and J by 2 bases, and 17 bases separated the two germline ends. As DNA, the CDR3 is TGTGCCAGCAGTCGCTTGAGCGGGGAGGGCAATCAGCCCCAGCATTTT. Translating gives CASSRLSGEGNQPQHF.

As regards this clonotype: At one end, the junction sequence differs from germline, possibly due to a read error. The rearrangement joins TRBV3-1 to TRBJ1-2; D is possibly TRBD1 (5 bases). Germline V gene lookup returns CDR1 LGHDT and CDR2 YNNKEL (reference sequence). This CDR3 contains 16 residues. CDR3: CASSPSEGSRFYGHTF. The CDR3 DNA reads TGTGCCAGCAGCCCATCCGAGGGGTCCCGTTTCTATGGCCACACCTTC. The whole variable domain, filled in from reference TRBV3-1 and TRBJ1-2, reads DTAVSQTPKYLVTQMGNDKSIKCEQNLGHDTMYWYKQDSKKFLKIMFSYNNKELIINETVPNRFSPKSPDKAHLNLHINSLELGDSAVYFCASSPSEGSRFYGHTFGSGTRLTVV.

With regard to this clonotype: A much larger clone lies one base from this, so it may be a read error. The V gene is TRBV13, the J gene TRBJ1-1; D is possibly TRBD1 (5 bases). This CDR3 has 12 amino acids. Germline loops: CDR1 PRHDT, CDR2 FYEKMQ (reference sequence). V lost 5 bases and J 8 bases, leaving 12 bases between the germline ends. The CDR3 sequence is CASSKAPGEAFF. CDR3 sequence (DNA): TGTGCCAGCAGCAAGGCTCCAGGGGAAGCTTTCTTT.

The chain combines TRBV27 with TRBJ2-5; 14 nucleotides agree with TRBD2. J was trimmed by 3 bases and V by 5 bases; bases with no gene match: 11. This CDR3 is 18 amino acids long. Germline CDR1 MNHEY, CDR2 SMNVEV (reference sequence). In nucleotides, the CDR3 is TGTGCCAGCAGTCCCTTTGGACTAGCGGGGGGCCAGAAAGAGACCCAGTACTTC. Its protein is CASSPFGLAGGQKETQYF.

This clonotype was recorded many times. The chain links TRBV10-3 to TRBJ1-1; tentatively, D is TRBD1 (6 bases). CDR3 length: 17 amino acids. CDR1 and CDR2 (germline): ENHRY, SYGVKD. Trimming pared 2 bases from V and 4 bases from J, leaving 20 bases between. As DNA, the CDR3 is TGTGCCATCAGTGAGGGAACGTCAGGGGTCTGGGGCACTGAAGCTTTCTTT. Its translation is CAISEGTSGVWGTEAFF.

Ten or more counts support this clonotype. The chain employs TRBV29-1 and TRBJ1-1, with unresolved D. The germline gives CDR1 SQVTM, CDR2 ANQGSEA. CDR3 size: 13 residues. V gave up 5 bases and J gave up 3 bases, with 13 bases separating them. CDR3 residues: CSVSRGGDTEAFF. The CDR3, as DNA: TGCAGCGTTTCCCGGGGTGGGGACACTGAAGCTTTCTTT.

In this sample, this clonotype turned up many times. The CDR3 spells CASTLATGTYEQYF. CDR3 sequence (DNA): TGCGCCAGCACCCTGGCGACAGGGACCTACGAGCAGTACTTC. V and J are TRBV5-1 and TRBJ2-7; 7 nucleotides align to TRBD1. This CDR3 has 14 residues. V trimming: 6 bases; J trimming: 2 bases; junction bases outside the gene matches: 8. Germline CDR1 SGHRS, CDR2 YFSETQ.